Following are 10 T cell receptor beta chains from one sample sequenced in a study of radiation and T cells in renal cell carcinoma. Stated time point: baseline pretreatment blood. The sample's treatment: 15 Gy SBRT to primary tumor, nephrectomy 4 weeks later. Some clones are missing from TCRdb's copy, which holds only in-frame ones; the method was immunoSEQ multiplex PCR. The table records some 150,000 clones, nearly 90% of them present only once. This specimen was blood, taken from a patient whose treatment included radiotherapy and nephrectomy. These receptors all come from a woman between 45 and 65 years old with renal cell carcinoma.

In this sample, this clone turned up once. This rearrangement joins TRBV6-5 to TRBJ2-3; TRBD2 might be the D (6 bases). The CDR3 runs to 14 residues. The germline V gene encodes CDR1 MNHEY and CDR2 SVGAGI. V lost 5 bases, J lost 1 base, and 10 bases lay in between. In DNA, the CDR3 is TGTGCCAGCAGTACGGGGGACCGCACAGATACGCAGTATTTT. It specifies CASSTGDRTDTQYF.

The chain joins TRBV7-2 to TRBJ1-2; no firm D call. V lost 5 bases to trimming and J lost 6 bases, with 13 bases between them. Germline-derived CDR1 and CDR2 are SGHTA and FQGNSA. The CDR3 covers 13 residues. The CDR3 region is CASSAVQENGYTF. In nucleotides, the CDR3 is TGTGCCAGCAGCGCAGTTCAGGAAAATGGCTACACCTTC.

The chain links TRBV18 to TRBJ2-7; 7 bases are shared with TRBD1. CDR1 is KGHSH, CDR2 LQKENI, per germline. The CDR3 runs 13 residues. V was pared by 4 bases and J by 4 bases, with 4 bases of the junction left unmatched. The DNA of the CDR3 is TGTGCCAGCTCACTGACAGGGCGGTACGAGCAGTACTTC. The encoded protein is CASSLTGRYEQYF. Drawing the rest from reference TRBV18 and TRBJ2-7, the complete variable domain is NAGVMQNPRHLVRRRGQEARLRCSPMKGHSHVYWYRQLPEEGLKFMVYLQKENIIDESGMPKERFSAEFPKEGPSILRIQQVVRGDSAAYFCASSLTGRYEQYFGPGTRLTVT.

The chain couples TRBV18 to TRBJ1-2; maybe TRBD1 (5 bases). CDR3 length: 15 residues. CDR1 is KGHSH, CDR2 LQKENI, per germline. The V end was cut by 3 bases, the J end by 4 bases, with 15 bases between. CDR3 sequence: CASSPNRDPLYGYTF. In DNA form, the CDR3 reads TGTGCCAGCTCACCCAACCGGGACCCACTCTATGGCTACACCTTC.

The rearrangement joins TRBV9 to TRBJ2-5; D not certain. The J call is uncertain, as TRBJ2-7 better fits the DNA end. CDR3 size: 14 residues. Germline assignment: CDR1 SGDLS and CDR2 YYNGEE. The CDR3: CASSVGPQAYEQYF. CDR3 bases: TGTGCCAGCAGCGTAGGGCCCCAGGCCTACGAGCAGTACTTC.

The chain couples TRBV6-6 to TRBJ2-5; TRBD2 aligns across 7 bases. With V trimmed by 6 bases and J by 3 bases, 4 bases remained unmatched. Germline-derived CDR1 and CDR2 are MNHNY and SVGAGI (reference sequence). The CDR3 runs to 13 residues. CDR3 bases: TGTGCCAGCAGGCAGGGAGGGAAAGAGACCCAGTACTTC. It yields the protein CASRQGGKETQYF.

The chain combines TRBV7-2 with TRBJ1-5; 9 nucleotides align to TRBD1. This CDR3 has 14 residues. The germline V gene encodes CDR1 SGHTA and CDR2 FQGNSA. Trimming at V came to 5 bases and at J to 7 bases, leaving 6 bases not matched to a gene. For the CDR3, the DNA is TGTGCCAGCAGCCCTCGACAGGGGGACCAGCCCCAGCATTTT. It codes for CASSPRQGDQPQHF.

The chain employs TRBV5-6 and TRBJ1-4; 9 nucleotides agree with TRBD1. CDR1 and CDR2 from the germline V gene are SGHDT and YYEEEE. Germline trimming cut 3 bases from V and 8 bases from J; bases unmatched to any gene: 8. The CDR3 has 15 residues. The CDR3 nucleotides are TGTGCCAGCAGCTACGGGTACAGGGGGCTCGAAAAACTGTTTTTT. Its protein is CASSYGYRGLEKLFF.

The CDR3 sequence is CASSLAGTGENGYTF. CDR3 DNA: TGTGCCAGCAGCTTGGCGGGGACAGGGGAGAATGGCTACACCTTC. The chain recombines TRBV5-8 with TRBJ1-2; 10 bases are shared with TRBD1. This CDR3 contains 15 residues. The germline V gene has CDR1 SGHTS and CDR2 YDEGEE. V shed 0 bases and J 6 bases; nucleotides not matched to a gene: 5.

This chain uses TRBV6-1 with TRBJ1-2; no reliable D call. Trimming pared 7 bases from V and 5 bases from J, leaving 17 bases between. The germline V gene encodes CDR1 MNHNS and CDR2 SASEGT. The CDR3 has 14 residues. CDR3 region: CASTEWGLGYGYTF. CDR3 nucleotide sequence: TGTGCCAGCACCGAATGGGGTTTAGGGTATGGCTACACCTTC.